This T cell receptor beta chain was sequenced for a study of cytomegalovirus exposure and HLA in healthy donors. A word on this clone: Its target is unknown.

Trimming shortened V by 6 bases and J by 5 bases, and 16 bases separated the two germline ends. The CDR3 extends over 14 amino acids. Germline V CDR1 and CDR2: SNHLY, FYNNEI. PCR employed 60 Vbeta and 13 Jbeta primers. Using immunoSEQ multiplex PCR, the repertoire was profiled, and TCRdb retains in-frame clones only, with some absent. The sample yields 150,000 to 200,000 clones, 75% to 90% seen once. Study results and limitations: An analysis that was carried out later associated approximately 15,000 TCR beta sequences with HLA alleles at 0.05 false discovery rate. Solely CMV serostatus was available to characterize immune exposure.

J is TRBJ1-1 and V is TRBV2; D is possibly TRBD1 (5 bases). Sequencing input: PBMCs. The clonotype originates from a woman between 45 and 60 years old in good health and CMV-seropositive. CDR3: CASRGEGRGTEAFF. The CDR3 coding sequence is TGTGCCAGCAGAGGGGAGGGGCGGGGAACTGAAGCTTTCTTT.